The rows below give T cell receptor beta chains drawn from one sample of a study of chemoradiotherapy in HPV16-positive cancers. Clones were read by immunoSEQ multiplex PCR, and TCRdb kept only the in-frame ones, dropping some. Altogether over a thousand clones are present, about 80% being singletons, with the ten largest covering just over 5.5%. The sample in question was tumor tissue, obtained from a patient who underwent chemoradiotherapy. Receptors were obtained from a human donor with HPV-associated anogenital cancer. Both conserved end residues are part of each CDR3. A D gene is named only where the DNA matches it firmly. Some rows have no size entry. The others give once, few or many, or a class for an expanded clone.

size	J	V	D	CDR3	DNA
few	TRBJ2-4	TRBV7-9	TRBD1	CASSSGQGLNIQYF	TGTGCCAGCAGCTCGGGACAGGGATTAAACATTCAGTACTTC
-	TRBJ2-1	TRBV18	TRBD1	CASSPPGDSHNEQFF	TGTGCCAGCTCACCACCGGGGGACAGTCACAATGAGCAGTTCTTC
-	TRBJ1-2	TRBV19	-	CASSISGGQGYGYTF	TGTGCCAGTAGTATCAGCGGGGGGCAAGGCTATGGCTACACCTTC
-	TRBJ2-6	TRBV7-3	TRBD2	CASSLAAGNSGANVLTF	TGTGCCAGCAGCCTAGCGGCCGGTAACTCTGGGGCCAACGTCCTGACTTTC
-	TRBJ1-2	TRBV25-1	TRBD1	CASSAGTGTYGYTF	TGTGCCAGCAGTGCAGGGACAGGGACCTATGGCTACACCTTC
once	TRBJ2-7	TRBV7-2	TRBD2	CASSITRAGGGYEQYF	TGTGCCAGCAGCATTACTAGGGCGGGGGGAGGGTACGAGCAGTACTTC
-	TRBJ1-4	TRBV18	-	CASSRGARDEKLFF	TGTGCCAGCTCACGGGGGGCGCGAGATGAAAAACTGTTTTTT
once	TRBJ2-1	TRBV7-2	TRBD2	CASSGPSGRASEQFF	TGTGCCAGCAGCGGACCTAGCGGGAGGGCCAGTGAGCAGTTCTTC
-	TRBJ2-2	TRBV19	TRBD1	CASSMTGGWTGELFF	TGTGCCAGTAGTATGACAGGGGGCTGGACCGGGGAGCTGTTTTTT
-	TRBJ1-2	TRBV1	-	CTSRRTCVRKTYGYTF	TGCACCAGCAGAAGGACATGTGTGCGAAAGACCTATGGCTACACCTTC
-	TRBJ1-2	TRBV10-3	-	CAISPNYGYTF	TGTGCCATATCGCCTAACTATGGCTACACCTTC
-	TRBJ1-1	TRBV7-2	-	CASSLHTEAFF	TGTGCCAGCAGCTTGCACACTGAAGCTTTCTTT
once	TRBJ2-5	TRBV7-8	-	CASSLFRGRQETQYF	TGTGCCAGCAGCTTATTCAGGGGTCGGCAAGAGACCCAGTACTTC
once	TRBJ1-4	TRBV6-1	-	CASSGRGANEKLFF	TGTGCCAGCAGTGGACGGGGAGCTAATGAAAAACTGTTTTTT
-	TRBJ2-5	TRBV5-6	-	CASSLVSQETQYF	TGTGCCAGCAGCTTGGTCAGCCAAGAGACCCAGTACTTC
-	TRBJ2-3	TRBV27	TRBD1	CASRRDRGRPDTQYF	TGTGCCAGCAGACGGGACAGGGGCCGGCCAGATACGCAGTATTTT
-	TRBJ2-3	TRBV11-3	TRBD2	CASNPRGRAQAVDTQYF	TGTGCCAGCAACCCACGGGGGAGGGCCCAGGCGGTGGATACGCAGTATTTT
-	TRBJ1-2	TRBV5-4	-	CASSLDWGLWGYTF	TGTGCCAGCAGCTTGGATTGGGGGCTTTGGGGCTACACCTTC
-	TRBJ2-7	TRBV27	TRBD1	CASSQTGTGPYEQYF	TGTGCCAGCAGCCAAACCGGGACAGGACCCTACGAGCAGTACTTC
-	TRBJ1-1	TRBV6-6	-	CASSYELQGWAFF	TGTGCCAGCAGTTACGAATTACAGGGTTGGGCTTTCTTT
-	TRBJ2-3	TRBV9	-	CASSVGTGVATQYF	TGTGCCAGCAGCGTAGGTACGGGAGTTGCTACGCAGTATTTT
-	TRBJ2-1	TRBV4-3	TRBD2	CASSQDQRGVHNEQFF	TGCGCCAGCAGCCAAGATCAGCGGGGGGTCCACAATGAGCAGTTCTTC
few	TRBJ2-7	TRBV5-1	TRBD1	CASSLSQGANEQYF	TGCGCCAGCAGCTTGTCCCAGGGGGCGAACGAGCAGTACTTC